A selection of T cell receptor beta chains follows, all from one sample in a study of cytomegalovirus exposure and HLA in healthy donors. TCRdb keeps only in-frame clones here, not all; method: immunoSEQ multiplex PCR. Of fewer than 100,000 clones listed, more than 75% are singletons. Sequenced input: PBMCs. The source is a young man in good health and CMV-seronegative. The CDR3 runs from the conserved cysteine through the conserved F or W. Fields, in order: clone size, V gene, D gene, J gene, CDR3 DNA, CDR3 protein. D genes are given only for firm matches. The size entry is marked missing in some rows and otherwise reads once, few, many or a size class.

clone size: -
V gene: TRBV28
D gene: TRBD2
J gene: TRBJ2-5
CDR3 DNA: TGTGCCAGCAGTTCTATCCGGGGGGATCAGGAGACCCAGTACTTC
CDR3 protein: CASSSIRGDQETQYF

clone size: -
V gene: TRBV6-1
D gene: TRBD2
J gene: TRBJ2-1
CDR3 DNA: TGTGCCAGCAGTGGTGGACTAGCGGGGGGCCTCTACAATGAGCAGTTCTTC
CDR3 protein: CASSGGLAGGLYNEQFF

clone size: -
V gene: TRBV25-1
D gene: TRBD2
J gene: TRBJ2-1
CDR3 DNA: TGTGCCAGCAGAGGAGATCGCGGGAGCTCCTACAATGAGCAGTTCTTC
CDR3 protein: CASRGDRGSSYNEQFF

clone size: -
V gene: TRBV6-1
D gene: TRBD2
J gene: TRBJ2-3
CDR3 DNA: TGTGCCAGCAGTGTTTTTCTGGCGGGGGATAGCACAGATACGCAGTATTTT
CDR3 protein: CASSVFLAGDSTDTQYF

clone size: -
V gene: TRBV7-2
D gene: -
J gene: TRBJ1-5
CDR3 DNA: TGTGCCAGCAGCTTAAGTCCAGATCAGCCCCAGCATTTT
CDR3 protein: CASSLSPDQPQHF

clone size: once
V gene: TRBV4-1
D gene: -
J gene: TRBJ2-1
CDR3 DNA: TGCGCCAGCAGCCAATTATTCAGGGGTCCCTACAATGAGCAGTTCTTC
CDR3 protein: CASSQLFRGPYNEQFF

clone size: -
V gene: TRBV11-2
D gene: -
J gene: TRBJ1-1
CDR3 DNA: TGTGCCAGCAGCTTAAGGGGTGGTGGCACTGAAGCTTTCTTT
CDR3 protein: CASSLRGGGTEAFF

clone size: -
V gene: TRBV2
D gene: -
J gene: TRBJ2-5
CDR3 DNA: TGTGCCAGCAGTGGGATCGCGCGGGCGGAGACCCAGTACTTC
CDR3 protein: CASSGIARAETQYF

clone size: -
V gene: TRBV15
D gene: TRBD2
J gene: TRBJ2-2
CDR3 DNA: TGTGCCACCAGCAGAGGGACTAGCGGGGGGGCCCCCGGGGAGCTGTTTTTT
CDR3 protein: CATSRGTSGGAPGELFF

clone size: -
V gene: TRBV10-3
D gene: -
J gene: TRBJ2-5
CDR3 DNA: TGTGCCATCAGTGTGGGGAGAGAGACCCAGTACTTC
CDR3 protein: CAISVGRETQYF

clone size: -
V gene: TRBV28
D gene: TRBD1
J gene: TRBJ2-1
CDR3 DNA: TGTGCCAGCACCCCGAGGGGGACAGGGGGGTTCAATGAGCAGTTCTTC
CDR3 protein: CASTPRGTGGFNEQFF

clone size: -
V gene: TRBV6-1
D gene: -
J gene: TRBJ1-1
CDR3 DNA: TGTGCCAGCAGTGAACAATTGAACACTGAAGCTTTCTTT
CDR3 protein: CASSEQLNTEAFF

clone size: -
V gene: TRBV15
D gene: -
J gene: TRBJ1-2
CDR3 DNA: TGTGCCACCAGCACCCCAGTCTATGGCTACACCTTC
CDR3 protein: CATSTPVYGYTF

clone size: -
V gene: TRBV28
D gene: -
J gene: TRBJ1-3
CDR3 DNA: TGTGCCAGCAGTTTTGGGGCTTCTGGAAACACCATATATTTT
CDR3 protein: CASSFGASGNTIYF

clone size: -
V gene: TRBV11-3
D gene: TRBD2
J gene: TRBJ2-1
CDR3 DNA: TGTGCCAGCAGCTTGAGACTAGCGGGCAACAATGAGCAGTTCTTC
CDR3 protein: CASSLRLAGNNEQFF

clone size: -
V gene: TRBV18
D gene: -
J gene: TRBJ1-4
CDR3 DNA: TGTGCCAGCTCCTCGGACGGCCAGAGGGGGGAAAAACTGTTTTTT
CDR3 protein: CASSSDGQRGEKLFF

clone size: once
V gene: TRBV30
D gene: TRBD1
J gene: TRBJ2-2
CDR3 DNA: TGTGCCCGGGACAGGGACACCGGGGAGCTGTTTTTT
CDR3 protein: CARDRDTGELFF

clone size: -
V gene: TRBV14
D gene: -
J gene: TRBJ2-5
CDR3 DNA: TGTGCCAGCAGCCCCCTGGCAGGGGTGGTGGAGACCCAGTACTTC
CDR3 protein: CASSPLAGVVETQYF

clone size: -
V gene: TRBV28
D gene: TRBD2
J gene: TRBJ2-3
CDR3 DNA: TGTGCCAGCAGTTCGGCGGGGGGCAACACAGATACGCAGTATTTT
CDR3 protein: CASSSAGGNTDTQYF

clone size: -
V gene: TRBV5-1
D gene: TRBD1
J gene: TRBJ2-1
CDR3 DNA: TGCGCCAGCAGCTCCCGGACAGGGATAAAGGAGCAGTTCTTC
CDR3 protein: CASSSRTGIKEQFF

clone size: -
V gene: TRBV4-1
D gene: TRBD1
J gene: TRBJ1-1
CDR3 DNA: TGCGCCAGCAGCCAAGACAACCGGGACAGGGGGTGGGGCACTGAAGCTTTCTTT
CDR3 protein: CASSQDNRDRGWGTEAFF

clone size: once
V gene: TRBV18
D gene: -
J gene: TRBJ1-4
CDR3 DNA: TGTGCCAGCTCACCTCCGGGAGGGCGGGAAAAACTGTTTTTT
CDR3 protein: CASSPPGGREKLFF

clone size: -
V gene: TRBV6-1
D gene: TRBD2
J gene: TRBJ2-3
CDR3 DNA: TGTGCCAGCAGTGTGAAGGGAGGGACAGATACGCAGTATTTT
CDR3 protein: CASSVKGGTDTQYF